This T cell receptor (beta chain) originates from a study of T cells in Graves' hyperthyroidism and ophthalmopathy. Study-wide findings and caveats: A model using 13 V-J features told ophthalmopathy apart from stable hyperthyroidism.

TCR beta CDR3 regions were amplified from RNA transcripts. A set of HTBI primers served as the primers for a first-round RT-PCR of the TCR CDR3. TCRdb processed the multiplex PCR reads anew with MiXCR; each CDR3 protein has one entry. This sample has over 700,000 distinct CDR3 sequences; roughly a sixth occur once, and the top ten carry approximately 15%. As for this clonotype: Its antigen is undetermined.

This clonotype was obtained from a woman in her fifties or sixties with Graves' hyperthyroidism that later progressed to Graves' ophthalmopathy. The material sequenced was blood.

The CDR3 loop reads CSAYKQGARNTEAFF. Written as DNA, the CDR3 is TGCAGTGCTTACAAACAGGGGGCGAGGAACACTGAAGCTTTCTTT. This rearrangement joins TRBV20-1 to TRBJ1-1; the match to TRBD1 covers 9 bases. Germline V CDR1 and CDR2: DFQATT, SNEGSKA (reference sequence). With V trimmed by 5 bases and J by 1 base, 8 bases remained unmatched. This CDR3 is 15 amino acids long.